This T cell receptor beta chain derives from a study of cytomegalovirus exposure and HLA in healthy donors. Study-wide results and caveats: Researchers counted around 170 TCR beta chains as cytomegalovirus-associated.

Use of 60 Vbeta and 13 Jbeta primers characterized the PCR. Method: immunoSEQ multiplex PCR; TCRdb's copy keeps in-frame clones and lacks some. The sample records around 160,000 clones, 75% to 90% being singletons. This clone was seen just once. Its antigen is not known. V was shortened by 7 bases and J by 4 bases, with 13 bases between the two germline ends. In germline, CDR1 is MNHEY, CDR2 SMNVEV (reference sequence). This CDR3 has 14 amino acids. The sequencing sample was made of PBMCs. This chain links TRBV27 with TRBJ1-4, with D hard to call. The sequence came from a human donor in good health. CDR3 sequence (DNA): TGTGCCAGCAAGGAGTCAGCTAATAATGAAAAACTGTTTTTT. It is translated as CASKESANNEKLFF.